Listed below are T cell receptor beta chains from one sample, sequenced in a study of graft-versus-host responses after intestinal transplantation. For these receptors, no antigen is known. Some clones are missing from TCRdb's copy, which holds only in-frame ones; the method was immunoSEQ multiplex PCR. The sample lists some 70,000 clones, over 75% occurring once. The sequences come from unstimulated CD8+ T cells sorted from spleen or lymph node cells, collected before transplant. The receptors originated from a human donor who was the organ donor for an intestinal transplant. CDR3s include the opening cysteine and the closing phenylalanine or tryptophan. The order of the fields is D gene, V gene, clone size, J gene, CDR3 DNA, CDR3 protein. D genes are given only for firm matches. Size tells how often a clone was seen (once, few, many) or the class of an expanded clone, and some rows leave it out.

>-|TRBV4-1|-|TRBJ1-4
TGCGCCAGCAGCCAAGGGTGGCGGACTAATGAAAAACTGTTTTTT
CASSQGWRTNEKLFF
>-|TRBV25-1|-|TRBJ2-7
TGTGCCAGCAGTGTCGGGAAATCCTACGAGCAGTACTTC
CASSVGKSYEQYF
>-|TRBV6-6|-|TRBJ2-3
TGTGCCAGCAGTTACCTTGGCGCAACTAGCACAGATACGCAGTATTTT
CASSYLGATSTDTQYF
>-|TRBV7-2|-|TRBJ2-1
TGTGCCAGCAGCCCTCAAAATGAGCAGTTCTTC
CASSPQNEQFF
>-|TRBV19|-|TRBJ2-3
TGTGCCAGTAGTATTTCGGGGGTGGGAGATACGCAGTATTTT
CASSISGVGDTQYF
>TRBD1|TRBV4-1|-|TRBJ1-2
TGCGCCAGCAGCTGGGCAGGGGGCAGAGGCTATGGCTACACCTTC
CASSWAGGRGYGYTF
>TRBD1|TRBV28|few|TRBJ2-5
TGTGCCAGCAGTTTCGGGACAGATCAAGAGACCCAGTACTTC
CASSFGTDQETQYF
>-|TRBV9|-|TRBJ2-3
TGTGCCAGCAGCGACTCCGGCAGGGGCCTTATGGATACGCAGTATTTT
CASSDSGRGLMDTQYF
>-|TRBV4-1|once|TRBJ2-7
TGCGCCAGCAGCGGGAGTGCCTACGAGCAGTACTTC
CASSGSAYEQYF
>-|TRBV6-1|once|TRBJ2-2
TGTGCCAGCATGATGGGCACCGGGGAGCTGTTTTTT
CASMMGTGELFF
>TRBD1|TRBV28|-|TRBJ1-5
TGTGCCAGCAGTCCGCAAGACGGACAGGGGGCTTATAGGAGCAATCAGCCCCAGCATTTT
CASSPQDGQGAYRSNQPQHF
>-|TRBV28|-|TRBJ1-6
TGTGCCAGCACCTTGCTAGGGTTTGGACTTAGGCGGTATTCACCCCTCCACTTT
CASTLLGFGLRRYSPLHF
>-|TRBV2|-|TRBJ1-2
TGTGCCAGCAGTGATTTAGGGGGTCGCGGCTACACCTTC
CASSDLGGRGYTF
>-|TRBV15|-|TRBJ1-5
TGTGCCACCAGCAGAGCCAATTATTTCAATCAGCCCCAGCATTTT
CATSRANYFNQPQHF
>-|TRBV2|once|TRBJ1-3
TGTGCCAGCAGTGAAGCGCTTCGGGGGGCTTTTGGCCACACCATATATTTT
CASSEALRGAFGHTIYF